This T cell receptor beta chain emerged from a study of early T cells in non-severe SARS-CoV-2 infection (dated by TCRdb to about 2021). About the full investigation: Because TCR sequencing was done on bulk RNA from unsorted whole blood, the alpha and beta chains could not be paired.

What the authors observed across the whole study: VDJdb matching was skewed toward anti-spike CD8 responses and likely underestimated virus-specific expansions by missing private and CD4 specificities.

Libraries were constructed by 5' RACE. The reads were generated on a NextSeq 500. The TCR library protocol attached unique molecular identifiers to individual cDNA molecules to correct for sequencing error and PCR bias. TCR alpha and beta chains were both sequenced, and the abundances of alpha and beta sequences in each sample were closely correlated with each other. The original methods were these. V gene, J gene and CDR3 annotation of TCR sequences was performed with Decombinator V4. TCRs were defined as expanded if a significant change between any two time points was detected under a Poisson model with p below 0.0001. Abundances of TCRs were expressed as counts per million after normalisation to the total number of TCRs sequenced in each sample. TRAV1-2 paired with TRAJ12, TRAJ20 or TRAJ33 defined MAIT TCRs, while TRAV10 paired with TRAJ18 defined iNKT TCRs. VDJdb, accessed on 1 November 2021, was searched for TCRs annotated for CMV, EBV and SARS-CoV-2, and TCRs annotated for more than one antigen were excluded. The public reads were reprocessed in TCRdb via fastp at Q25 and MiXCR, keeping in-frame beta chains. Here each entry gathers all rows of one CDR3 protein and keeps the most common genes and DNA. In this record, the V and J calls reflect TCRdb's handling and not the investigators' own analysis. The sample data list tens of thousands of distinct CDR3 sequences, and 5.8% of these were observed just once. The ten largest clones represent 7.6% of the sample.

Measured from the cysteine to the phenylalanine, the CDR3 is 13 residues long. The DNA shown is the 39-base CDR3, in frame from base 1. At the junction V is shortened by 7 bases and J by 0 bases, with 9 bases in between. The study was a case-control design nested within a healthcare worker cohort in London, UK, with weekly nasopharyngeal swab PCR tests and blood sampling. Healthcare workers were enrolled in the week of the UK lockdown, from 23 to 31 March 2020, and were followed every week for up to roughly 16 weeks. This clonotype was picked up many times. Its antigen has not been determined. Base qualities are missing; no much larger clone stands one base away.

Sample: whole blood. The sequence was obtained from an adult who was a healthcare worker with PCR-confirmed SARS-CoV-2 infection or an uninfected control (not recorded which). The receptor chain draws on TRBV12-3 or TRBV12-4 and TRBJ2-5, with an unclear D gene assignment. The CDR3 reads as follows: CASTPSYQETQYF. Read as DNA, the sequence is TGTGCCAGCACCCCATCGTACCAAGAGACCCAGTACTTC.